These 17 T cell receptor beta chains originate from one sample sequenced in a study of blood T cell repertoires in COVID-19. Profiling relied on immunoSEQ multiplex PCR, and the TCRdb table lists in-frame clones only, not all of them. The sample has some 250,000 clones; around 80% are singletons. Source material: peripheral blood. All receptors come from a man aged 35 to 55 with active or convalescent COVID-19.

The CDR3 protein is CASSVGQGAYGYTF. The CDR3 DNA is TGCGCCAGCAGCGTAGGACAGGGGGCTTATGGCTACACCTTC. The chain links TRBV5-1 to TRBJ1-2, with 11 bases that match TRBD1. Germline V lookup: CDR1 SGHRS, CDR2 YFSETQ. With V trimmed by 4 bases and J by 5 bases, 4 bases remained unmatched. The CDR3 spans 14 residues. Full variable domain (missing parts from reference TRBV5-1 and TRBJ1-2): KAGVTQTPRYLIKTRGQQVTLSCSPISGHRSVSWYQQTPGQGLQFLFEYFSETQRNKGNFPGRFSGRQFSNSRSEMNVSTLELGDSALYLCASSVGQGAYGYTFGSGTRLTVV.

The sample holds one count of this clone. The chain uses TRBV13 and TRBJ2-7, with 8 bases matching TRBD2. The CDR3 has 14 residues. Germline CDR1 reads PRHDT; CDR2 reads FYEKMQ (reference sequence). J gave up 5 bases and V 6 bases, and 9 bases lay outside the gene matches. DNA of the CDR3: TGTGCCAGCAGGCGAGGACTAGCTAATAACGAGCAGTACTTC. Translating it yields CASRRGLANNEQYF.

The chain uses TRBV6-4 and TRBJ2-3; D is unclear. Germline assignment: CDR1 MRHNA and CDR2 SNTAGT. The CDR3 runs to 14 residues. V was cut by 4 bases and J by 0 bases, with 8 bases left in between. The CDR3 here is CASSALSSTDTQYF. The CDR3 DNA follows: TGTGCCAGCAGTGCTCTCTCTAGCACAGATACGCAGTATTTT.

This chain joins TRBV20-1 and TRBJ1-1; possibly TRBD1 for D (5 bases). Trimming cost V 3 bases and J 11 bases, with 13 bases left between them. The CDR3 contains 11 residues. Looked up from germline, CDR1 is DFQATT and CDR2 is SNEGSKA (reference sequence). DNA of the CDR3: TGCAGTGCTAGTCCTCGGGGGTACGCTTTCTTT. Protein product: CSASPRGYAFF.

The chain carries TRBV30 and TRBJ2-3, with 8 bases lining up with TRBD2. Germline CDR1 reads GTSNPN; CDR2 reads SVGIG (reference sequence). V lost 0 bases and J lost 6; bases outside the gene matches: 8. The CDR3 runs to 15 residues. The CDR3 protein is CAWSVVGGRRDTQYF. The CDR3 bases are TGTGCCTGGAGTGTAGTAGGCGGGAGGAGGGATACGCAGTATTTT. Variable domain in full (rest from reference TRBV30 and TRBJ2-3): SQTIHQWPATLVQPVGSPLSLECTVEGTSNPNLYWYRQAAGRGLQLLFYSVGIGQISSEVPQNLSASRPQDRQFILSSKKLLLSDSGFYLCAWSVVGGRRDTQYFGPGTRLTVL.

The chain links TRBV6-4 to TRBJ2-1, with D maybe TRBD1 (6 bases). This CDR3 is built from 15 residues. V gave up 0 bases and J gave up 4 bases, with 10 bases separating them. CDR1 and CDR2 (germline): MRHNA, SNTAGT. CDR3 amino acids: CASSDSGALYNEQFF. CDR3 sequence (DNA): TGTGCCAGCAGTGACTCGGGGGCTCTATACAATGAGCAGTTCTTC.

The V gene is TRBV24-1, the J gene TRBJ2-2; D may be TRBD2 (5 bases). Germline CDR1 and CDR2: KGHDR and SFDVKD. The CDR3 covers 13 residues. Deletions cut 4 bases from V and 8 bases from J, with 10 bases between. In nucleotides, the CDR3 is TGTGCCACCAGTGACCGGGGAGTAGGGGAGCTGTTTTTT. This gives the protein CATSDRGVGELFF.

V usage is TRBV30 and J usage is TRBJ1-2, with D unclear. Trimming removed 5 bases from V and 3 bases from J, with 13 bases in between. The germline gives CDR1 GTSNPN, CDR2 SVGIG (reference sequence). The CDR3 loop spans 13 amino acids. CDR3 DNA sequence: TGTGCCTGGTGCAGGAAAAAACACTATGGCTACACCTTC. Protein sequence: CAWCRKKHYGYTF.

The genes are TRBV21-1 and TRBJ2-3; the table's TRBD2 call for D was not verified on the DNA. TRBV21-1 is assigned pseudogene status. The length of the CDR3 is 16 residues. Here the CDR3 reads CASSKATSGMLDTQYF. CDR3 sequence (DNA): TGTGCCAGCAGCAAAGCGACTAGCGGGATGTTGGATACGCAGTATTTT.

The genes are TRBV3-1 (or the pseudogene TRBV3-2) and TRBJ2-3; TRBD2 agrees at 7 bases. The length of the CDR3 is 17 residues. Germline CDR1 LGHDT, CDR2 YNNKEL (reference sequence). The ends lost 1 base at V and 0 bases at J; junction bases unmatched: 7. The CDR3 bases are TGTGCCAGCAGCCAAGGATTGACTAGCCCTAGCACAGATACGCAGTATTTT. As protein: CASSQGLTSPSTDTQYF.

The rearrangement uses TRBV11-3 and TRBJ2-1, with 11 bases matching TRBD1. This CDR3 has 15 residues. Germline CDR1 is SGHNT and CDR2 is YENEEA. V was clipped by 3 bases and J by 8 bases; unmatched bases: 6. CDR3 protein: CASSFRDRGMDEQFF. The CDR3 DNA reads TGTGCCAGCAGCTTTAGGGACAGGGGGATGGATGAGCAGTTCTTC.

This clone has a handful of counts. The chain carries TRBV28 and TRBJ1-4, with 10 bases aligning to TRBD1. J was trimmed by 7 bases and V by 6 bases; bases with no gene match: 8. The CDR3 contains 15 residues. Germline CDR1 MDHEN, CDR2 SYDVKM. The CDR3 here is CASSPTGGSGEKLFF. CDR3 sequence (DNA): TGTGCCAGCAGCCCGACAGGGGGCTCAGGTGAAAAACTGTTTTTT.

This sequence joins TRBV6-5 and TRBJ1-2; TRBD1 matches 8 bases. The CDR3 spans 15 residues. Germline CDR1 and CDR2: MNHEY and SVGAGI. J gave up 3 bases and V 2 bases, and 5 bases lay outside the gene matches. The CDR3 nucleotides are TGTGCCAGCAGTTACACCGGGACAGGCTACTATGGCTACACCTTC. This codes for CASSYTGTGYYGYTF.

The rearrangement joins TRBV5-4 to TRBJ1-1, with 8 positions matching TRBD1. With V trimmed by 5 bases and J by 11 bases, 14 bases remained unmatched. Germline-derived CDR1 and CDR2 are SGHNT and YYREEE (reference sequence). This CDR3 spans 14 amino acids. The CDR3 loop reads CASSGTGALPEAFF. The DNA for the CDR3 is TGTGCCAGCAGTGGGACAGGCGCCCTCCCCGAGGCTTTCTTT.

V gene TRBV9 combines with J gene TRBJ1-2; no definite D call. Germline loops: CDR1 SGDLS, CDR2 YYNGEE. CDR3 length: 15 amino acids. Trimming stripped 0 bases from V and 5 bases from J, with 14 bases between. CDR3 residues: CASSVGPGYGYGYTF. For the CDR3, the DNA is TGTGCCAGCAGCGTAGGACCAGGTTACGGTTATGGCTACACCTTC.

The gene calls are TRBV11-3 and TRBJ1-1; TRBD1 agrees at 9 bases. This CDR3 region has 11 residues. The V gene's germline CDR1 is SGHNT and CDR2 YENEEA. Germline trimming cut 5 bases from V and 10 bases from J; bases unmatched to any gene: 2. CDR3 sequence (DNA): TGTGCCAGCAGCAAGGACAGGGGAGCTTTCTTT. It specifies CASSKDRGAFF. Complete variable domain (other parts from reference TRBV11-3 and TRBJ1-1): EAGVVQSPRYKIIEKKQPVAFWCNPISGHNTLYWYLQNLGQGPELLIRYENEEAVDDSQLPKDRFSAERLKGVDSTLKIQPAELGDSAVYLCASSKDRGAFFGQGTRLTVV.

The chain recombines TRBV3-1 (or the pseudogene TRBV3-2) with TRBJ2-1, with 9 bases that match TRBD1. V trimming: 0 bases; J trimming: 8 bases; junction bases outside the gene matches: 17. Looked up from germline, CDR1 is LGHDT and CDR2 is YNNKEL (reference sequence). There are 19 residues in the CDR3. Here the CDR3 reads CASSQDPRGVGQGGDEQFF. The CDR3 DNA reads TGTGCCAGCAGCCAAGATCCACGTGGGGTGGGACAGGGAGGCGATGAGCAGTTCTTC.